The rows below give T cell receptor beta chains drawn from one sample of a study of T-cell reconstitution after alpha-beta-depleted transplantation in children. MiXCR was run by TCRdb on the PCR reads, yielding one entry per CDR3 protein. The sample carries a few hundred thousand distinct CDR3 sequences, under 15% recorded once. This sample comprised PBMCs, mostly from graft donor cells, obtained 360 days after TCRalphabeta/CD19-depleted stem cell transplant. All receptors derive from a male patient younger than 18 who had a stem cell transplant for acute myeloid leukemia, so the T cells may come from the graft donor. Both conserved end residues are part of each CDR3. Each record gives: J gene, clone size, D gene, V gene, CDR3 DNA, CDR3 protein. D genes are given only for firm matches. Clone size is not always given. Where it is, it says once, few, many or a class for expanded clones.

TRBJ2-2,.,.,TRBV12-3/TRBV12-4,TGTGCCAGCAGCCGTCGAGGGGGGCTGGCCGGGGAGCTGTTTTTT,CASSRRGGLAGELFF
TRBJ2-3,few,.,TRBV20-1,TGCAGTGCTAGGGGGCGGCCAAGCACAGATACGCAGTATTTT,CSARGRPSTDTQYF
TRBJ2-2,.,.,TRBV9,TGTGCCAGCAGCAAATATAAGGGAGTGGCCGGGGAGCTGTTTTTT,CASSKYKGVAGELFF
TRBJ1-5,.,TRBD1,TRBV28,TGTGCCAGCAGTTTAGTCACAGGGGTCGGTCAGCCCCAGCATTTT,CASSLVTGVGQPQHF
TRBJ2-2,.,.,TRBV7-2,TGTGCCAGCAGCTTCGACAGCTGGGAGCTGTTTTTT,CASSFDSWELFF
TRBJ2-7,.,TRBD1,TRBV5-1,TGCGCCAGCAGCATCTCCGGGACAGGGGGCTACGAGCAGTACTTC,CASSISGTGGYEQYF
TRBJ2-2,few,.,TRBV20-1,TGCAGTGCTAGACCACAATCCCGAACCGCCGGGGAGCTGTTTTTT,CSARPQSRTAGELFF
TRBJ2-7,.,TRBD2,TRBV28,TGTGCCAGCAGTTTTAGGACTAGCGGGAGGAGTAGTCCGTACTTC,CASSFRTSGRSSPYF
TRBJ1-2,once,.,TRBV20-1,TGCAGTGCTCTACCATCCAGGTTCCTCTATGGCTACACCTTC,CSALPSRFLYGYTF
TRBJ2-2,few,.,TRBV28,TGTGCCAGCACCCCGGTAGGCAGCCCCACCGGGGAGCTGTTTTTT,CASTPVGSPTGELFF
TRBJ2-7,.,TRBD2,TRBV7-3,TGTGCCAGCAGCTTAAACCCCACCACTAGCGGGCAGTACTTC,CASSLNPTTSGQYF
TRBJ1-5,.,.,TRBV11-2,TGTGCCAGCAGCTTAGGCCCCTCGGGGGGGAATGGCAATCAGCCCCAGCATTTT,CASSLGPSGGNGNQPQHF
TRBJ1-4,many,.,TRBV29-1,TGCAGCGCCGGGGTTTTAGAAAAACTGTTTTTT,CSAGVLEKLFF
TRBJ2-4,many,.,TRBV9,TGTGCCAGCATCCCAGTCCAAAGGCACGAAAACATTCAGTACTTC,CASIPVQRHENIQYF
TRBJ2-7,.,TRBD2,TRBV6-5,TGTGCCAGCAGTTACATGATGCTAGCGGGGAACTCCTACGAGCAGTACTTC,CASSYMMLAGNSYEQYF
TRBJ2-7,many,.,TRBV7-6,TGTGCCAGCAGCGAGGGACACCGACCCTCCTACGAGCAGTACTTC,CASSEGHRPSYEQYF
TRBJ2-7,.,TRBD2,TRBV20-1,TGCAGTGCTAGAGGAGTGCCAGCGGGAGGGCCAGGGGCCTACGAGCAGTACTTC,CSARGVPAGGPGAYEQYF
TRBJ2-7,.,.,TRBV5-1,TGCGCCAGCAGCTTGGTTACGGGGTCAGGCGAGCAGTACTTC,CASSLVTGSGEQYF
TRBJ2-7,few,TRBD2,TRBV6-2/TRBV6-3,TGTGCCAGCAGTTATTACGGGCCGGGACTAGCGGACGAGCAGTACTTC,CASSYYGPGLADEQYF
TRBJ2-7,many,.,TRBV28,TGTGCCAGCATAAAAGCCAGTCTCTACGAGCAGTACTTC,CASIKASLYEQYF
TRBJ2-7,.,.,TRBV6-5,TGTGCCAGCAGTTACCTTCCCGGATACTACGAGCAGTACTTC,CASSYLPGYYEQYF
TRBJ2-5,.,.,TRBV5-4,TGTGCCAGCAGCCCCGACGGATACCAAGAGACCCAGTACTTC,CASSPDGYQETQYF